The 26 T cell receptor beta chains presented below share a single source sample, sequenced in a study of blood T cell repertoires in COVID-19. The assay was immunoSEQ multiplex PCR, and TCRdb's table has in-frame clones only and misses some. Of roughly 270,000 clones listed, less than 85% were seen once; the top ten hold roughly 2.6%. Sequencing was performed on PBMCs or T cells enriched from blood (not recorded which). Every receptor here comes from a woman aged 50 to 65 who had recovered from COVID-19.

The genes are TRBV5-1 and TRBJ2-7; 9 bases are shared with TRBD2. J lost 2 bases, V lost 4 bases, and 7 bases had no gene match. The CDR3 sequence is 15 residues long. Germline CDR1 and CDR2: SGHRS and YFSETQ. The CDR3: CASSHTSSGAYEQYF. CDR3 bases: TGCGCCAGCAGCCACACATCTAGCGGGGCCTACGAGCAGTACTTC. The whole variable domain, filled in from reference TRBV5-1 and TRBJ2-7, reads KAGVTQTPRYLIKTRGQQVTLSCSPISGHRSVSWYQQTPGQGLQFLFEYFSETQRNKGNFPGRFSGRQFSNSRSEMNVSTLELGDSALYLCASSHTSSGAYEQYFGPGTRLTVT.

The chain recombines TRBV28 with TRBJ1-5, with D unresolved. This CDR3 spans 13 amino acids. Germline loops: CDR1 MDHEN, CDR2 SYDVKM. V was cut by 5 bases and J by 9 bases, with 14 bases left in between. The CDR3 DNA reads TGTGCCAGCAGTCTCCCCACTTTCATGCCCCAGCATTTT. This codes for CASSLPTFMPQHF.

The chain has TRBV15 and TRBJ1-4; D uncertain. The germline V gene encodes CDR1 LNHNV and CDR2 YYDKDF (reference sequence). V lost 0 bases to trimming and J lost 5 bases, with 4 bases between them. This CDR3 is 13 amino acids long. CDR3 sequence: CATSRDLNEKLFF. DNA of the CDR3: TGTGCCACCAGCAGAGATCTAAATGAAAAACTGTTTTTT.

The chain recombines TRBV5-1 with TRBJ1-4, with 11 bases that match TRBD1. Germline CDR1 and CDR2: SGHRS and YFSETQ. The V segment lost 4 bases and the J segment 7 bases; nucleotides outside the gene matches: 15. This CDR3 comprises 18 residues. The CDR3 bases are TGCGCCAGCAGCCAAACAACCGGGACAGGGGGAAGGGGTGAAAAACTGTTTTTT. This translates into CASSQTTGTGGRGEKLFF.

The chain uses TRBV2 and TRBJ1-4, with D unclear. This CDR3 has 16 amino acids. CDR1 is SNHLY and CDR2 is FYNNEI in the germline V gene. V shed 8 bases and J shed 5 bases, with 21 bases lying between them. The CDR3 DNA sequence: TGTGCCAGCTTCCCCCTGACTAGAGATGAAAATGAAAAACTGTTTTTT. Translated: CASFPLTRDENEKLFF.

This clone occurred once. This rearrangement joins TRBV15 to TRBJ2-7; no firm D call. The CDR3 has 13 amino acids. Germline values: CDR1 LNHNV, CDR2 YYDKDF (reference sequence). V lost 5 bases and J lost 2, with 10 bases in between. The CDR3 spells CATSGGATYEQYF. The CDR3, as DNA: TGTGCCACCAGCGGTGGAGCGACCTACGAGCAGTACTTC.

This clone occurred once. The chain carries TRBV5-1 and TRBJ1-3, with D possibly being TRBD1 (5 bases). V dropped 0 bases and J dropped 2 bases, with 12 bases sitting between them. CDR1 and CDR2 (germline): SGHRS, YFSETQ. This CDR3 is built from 16 residues. CDR3 DNA: TGCGCCAGCAGCTTGGAGGGGTTCGTCCCTGGAAACACCATATATTTT. This codes for CASSLEGFVPGNTIYF.

V usage is TRBV13 and J usage is TRBJ1-5, with TRBD1 identical over 10 bases. CDR1 is PRHDT and CDR2 is FYEKMQ in the germline V gene (reference sequence). J lost 5 bases, V lost 3 bases, and 4 bases had no gene match. This CDR3 has 15 amino acids. CDR3 protein: CASSFFGQGDQPQHF. In DNA form, the CDR3 reads TGTGCCAGCAGCTTTTTCGGACAGGGGGATCAGCCCCAGCATTTT.

The chain couples TRBV9 to TRBJ1-2; D is perhaps TRBD1 (5 bases). Germline CDR1 SGDLS, CDR2 YYNGEE. This CDR3 contains 16 residues. V lost 2 bases to trimming and J lost 4 bases, with 18 bases between them. CDR3 loop: CASSVGLGAGFYGYTF. Written as DNA, the CDR3 is TGTGCCAGCAGCGTTGGTTTAGGGGCCGGATTCTATGGCTACACCTTC.

This chain links TRBV18 with TRBJ1-6; D may be TRBD1 (5 bases). The V gene's germline CDR1 is KGHSH and CDR2 LQKENI. The ends were cut back, 1 base at V and 7 bases at J, with 14 bases in the middle. The CDR3 totals 16 residues. The CDR3 loop is CASSPRQPDVNSPLHF. DNA of the CDR3: TGTGCCAGCTCACCACGACAGCCGGACGTGAATTCACCCCTCCACTTT.

The table lists this clone with a few counts. V usage is TRBV7-9 and J usage is TRBJ1-1, with TRBD1 as a possible D gene (5 bases). The V and J ends lost 3 bases and 4 bases respectively, with 12 bases between them. The germline CDR1 and CDR2 sequences are SEHNR and FQNEAQ (reference sequence). The CDR3 has 14 amino acids. In DNA, the CDR3 is TGTGCCAGCAGCTTCGGGCTGGGGGGCACTGAAGCTTTCTTT. It specifies CASSFGLGGTEAFF.

The J gene is TRBJ1-4, the V gene TRBV3-1 (or the pseudogene TRBV3-2); possibly TRBD1 for D (5 bases). CDR1 LGHDT and CDR2 YNNKEL come from the germline V gene (reference sequence). V shed 2 bases and J shed 7 bases, with 29 bases lying between them. The CDR3 is made up of 20 amino acids. The DNA of the CDR3 is TGTGCCAGCAGCCAACTTAGGAGGATTGGGACTGGGCAGGTTGGTGAAAAACTGTTTTTT. Translated, it gives CASSQLRRIGTGQVGEKLFF.

The chain links TRBV7-9 to TRBJ1-2; D is possibly TRBD1 (6 bases). The CDR3 consists of 13 residues. Germline CDR1 reads SEHNR; CDR2 reads FQNEAQ (reference sequence). V was trimmed by 5 bases and J by 2 bases, leaving 9 bases between them. CDR3 sequence: CASSVDRNYGYTF. The CDR3 bases are TGTGCCAGCAGCGTAGACAGGAACTATGGCTACACCTTC.

This clone came up once. The chain carries TRBV18 and TRBJ2-3; 9 nucleotides match TRBD2. The CDR3 runs 16 residues. Germline CDR1 reads KGHSH; CDR2 reads LQKENI. Germline trimming cut 2 bases from V and 1 base from J; bases unmatched to any gene: 4. CDR3 sequence: CASSPVTSGRTDTQYF. CDR3 sequence (DNA): TGTGCCAGCTCACCAGTTACTAGCGGGCGCACAGATACGCAGTATTTT.

Only a few counts were recorded for this clone. The gene calls are TRBV5-6 and TRBJ1-5, with 10 positions matching TRBD1. Trimming cost V 4 bases and J 7 bases; bases outside gene matches: 8. CDR3 length: 15 residues. The germline gives CDR1 SGHDT, CDR2 YYEEEE. CDR3 in DNA: TGTGCCAGCAGCCCCCGGGACAGGGGTGACCAGCCCCAGCATTTT. Translation: CASSPRDRGDQPQHF.

V is TRBV3-1 (or the pseudogene TRBV3-2) and J is TRBJ1-5, with TRBD1 identical over 11 bases. The CDR3 loop spans 15 amino acids. CDR1 and CDR2 (germline): LGHDT, YNNKEL (reference sequence). V gave up 3 bases and J gave up 4 bases; unmatched junction bases: 2. CDR3 in amino acids: CASSHGQGANQPQHF. The CDR3 DNA sequence: TGTGCCAGCAGCCACGGACAGGGGGCGAATCAGCCCCAGCATTTT.

Comment on this clone: The junction departs from the called germline gene at one end, perhaps through a read error. The V gene is TRBV5-6, the J gene TRBJ2-7; 9 bases are a match to TRBD1. Per germline, CDR1 SGHDT and CDR2 YYEEEE. This CDR3 has 14 amino acids. As DNA, the CDR3 is TGTACCAGCAGCCGGGACAGGGTCTCCTACGAGCAGTACTTC. Its protein is CTSSRDRVSYEQYF.

The chain has TRBV18 and TRBJ2-1, with a possible D match to TRBD2 (6 bases). The CDR3 has 15 residues. In germline, CDR1 is KGHSH, CDR2 LQKENI. V lost 5 bases, J lost 5 bases, and 16 bases lay in between. The CDR3 loop reads CASSEIPAGHNEQFF. CDR3 nucleotides: TGTGCCAGCTCAGAGATACCGGCGGGACACAATGAGCAGTTCTTC.

The CDR3 spells CASSSSRTGYAEAFF. The DNA for the CDR3 is TGTGCCAGCAGCTCCTCGAGGACAGGGTACGCTGAAGCTTTCTTT. The chain links TRBV11-2 to TRBJ1-1; 8 bases fit TRBD1. The CDR3 spans 15 residues. From germline, CDR1 is SGHAT and CDR2 FQNNGV. The junction had 10 bases not matched to a gene; V was cut back by 4 bases and J by 6 bases.

The chain combines TRBV6-4 with TRBJ2-1, with D possibly matching TRBD1 (6 bases). V lost 0 bases to trimming and J lost 8 bases, with 14 bases between them. Germline CDR1 and CDR2: MRHNA and SNTAGT. The CDR3 runs 15 residues. The CDR3 protein is CASSDSRDMLDEQFF. The DNA for the CDR3 is TGTGCCAGCAGTGACTCTAGGGACATGCTCGATGAGCAGTTCTTC.

CDR3: CASSSGTGESPLHF. The CDR3 coding sequence is TGTGCCAGCAGCTCCGGGACAGGCGAATCACCCCTCCACTTT. The rearrangement links TRBV7-6 to TRBJ1-6; TRBD1 matches 8 bases. The CDR3 is made up of 14 amino acids. Germline assignment: CDR1 SGHVS and CDR2 FNYEAQ. The trim removed 4 bases at V and 10 bases at J, leaving 6 bases unmatched.

The genes are TRBV27 and TRBJ1-6; D might be TRBD1 (5 bases). The CDR3 runs to 15 residues. V lost 4 bases and J lost 7, with 14 bases in between. Germline V gives CDR1 MNHEY, CDR2 SMNVEV (reference sequence). In nucleotides, the CDR3 is TGTGCCAGCAGTTCCTCCGACAGCCCGAATTCACCCCTCCACTTT. Its translation is CASSSSDSPNSPLHF.

The genes are TRBV25-1 and TRBJ1-4; D perhaps matches TRBD1 (5 bases). The CDR3 loop spans 16 amino acids. The germline CDR1 and CDR2 sequences are MGHDK and SYGVNS. Trimming stripped 3 bases from V and 4 bases from J, with 15 bases between. Here the CDR3 DNA reads TGTGCCAGCAGTGATAGTATGGGGCTCAATAATGAAAAACTGTTTTTT. Its translation: CASSDSMGLNNEKLFF.

The rearrangement joins TRBV15 to TRBJ2-1; D unclear. CDR1 and CDR2 (germline): LNHNV, YYDKDF (reference sequence). V was shortened by 3 bases and J by 7 bases, with 19 bases between the two germline ends. The CDR3 has 16 residues. DNA for the CDR3: TGTGCCACCAGCAGGGCCCTCGACCCTCCGCGGAATGAGCAGTTCTTC. This translates into CATSRALDPPRNEQFF. Full variable domain (missing parts from reference TRBV15 and TRBJ2-1): DAMVIQNPRYQVTQFGKPVTLSCSQTLNHNVMYWYQQKSSQAPKLLFHYYDKDFNNEADTPDNFQSRRPNTSFCFLDIRSPGLGDTAMYLCATSRALDPPRNEQFFGPGTRLTVL.

This clone showed up just once. The chain carries TRBV28 and TRBJ1-1; 8 bases align to TRBD1. Germline V gene sequence: CDR1 MDHEN, CDR2 SYDVKM. The CDR3 extends over 14 amino acids. The junction had 5 bases not matched to a gene; V was cut back by 6 bases and J by 2 bases. As DNA, the CDR3 is TGTGCCAGCAGAGGACAGGGAGGAAACACTGAAGCTTTCTTT. This translates into CASRGQGGNTEAFF.

This clone was seen a few times. The chain couples TRBV30 to TRBJ1-3; no clear D. CDR1 is GTSNPN and CDR2 is SVGIG in the germline V gene (reference sequence). The CDR3 is 13 residues long. Here the CDR3 reads CSVSEVSGNTIYF. The CDR3 DNA reads as TGTTCGGTGTCCGAGGTATCTGGAAACACCATATATTTT.